This entry lists 4 T cell receptor beta chains sequenced from one sample in a study of cytomegalovirus exposure and HLA in healthy donors. A multiplex PCR was run with 60 Vbeta primers and 13 Jbeta primers. Sequencing was performed with immunoSEQ multiplex PCR; in TCRdb, only in-frame clones are kept and a portion is missing. The data show fewer than 150,000 clones, 78% seen once. The sequencing input was PBMCs. The receptor source for this set is a woman in her 40s in good health and CMV-seropositive.

The chain uses TRBV15 and TRBJ1-6; TRBD1 aligns across 7 bases. The length of the CDR3 is 13 residues. Trimming removed 0 bases from V and 17 bases from J; junction bases left unmatched: 7. CDR1 and CDR2 from the germline V gene are LNHNV and YYDKDF (reference sequence). The CDR3 protein is CATSRDLTGTIHF. The DNA of the CDR3 is TGTGCCACCAGCAGAGACCTGACAGGGACGATCCACTTT.

CDR3 in DNA: TGTGCCAGTAGTATTGGAACAGGGGGCGCCTACAATGAGCAGTTCTTC. Translated: CASSIGTGGAYNEQFF. The chain uses TRBV19 and TRBJ2-1; 9 nucleotides agree with TRBD1. Trimming at V came to 3 bases and at J to 2 bases, leaving 5 bases not matched to a gene. Germline V gene sequence: CDR1 LNHDA, CDR2 SQIVND (reference sequence). CDR3 length: 16 residues.

The genes are TRBV11-2 and TRBJ2-7; possible D gene TRBD2, 5 bases. V lost 5 bases to trimming and J lost 3 bases, with 17 bases between them. The CDR3 has 15 amino acids. Looked up from germline, CDR1 is SGHAT and CDR2 is FQNNGV. The CDR3 loop reads CASSQKRLPYYEQYF. The DNA for the CDR3 is TGTGCCAGCAGCCAAAAGCGGCTACCTTACTACGAGCAGTACTTC.

This chain connects TRBV7-6 to TRBJ2-1, with TRBD1 matching over 7 bases. Germline V gene data show CDR1 as SGHVS and CDR2 as FNYEAQ. V shed 1 base and J 8 bases; nucleotides not matched to a gene: 5. The CDR3 runs 14 residues. The CDR3 sequence is CASSLDRGTYEQFF. The CDR3 DNA reads as TGTGCCAGCAGCTTAGACAGGGGCACATATGAGCAGTTCTTC.